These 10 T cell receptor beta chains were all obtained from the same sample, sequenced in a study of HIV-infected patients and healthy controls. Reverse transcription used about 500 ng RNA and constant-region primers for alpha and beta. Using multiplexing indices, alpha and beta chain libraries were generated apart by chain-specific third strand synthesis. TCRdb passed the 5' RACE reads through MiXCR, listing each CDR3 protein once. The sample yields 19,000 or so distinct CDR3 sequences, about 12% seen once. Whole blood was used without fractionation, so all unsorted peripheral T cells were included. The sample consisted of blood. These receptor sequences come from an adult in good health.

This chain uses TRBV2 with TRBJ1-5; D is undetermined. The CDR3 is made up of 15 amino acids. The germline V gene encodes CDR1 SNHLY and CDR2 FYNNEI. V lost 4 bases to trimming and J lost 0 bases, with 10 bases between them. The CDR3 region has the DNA TGTGCCAGCAGTGGGGATTCCCTTAGCAATCAGCCCCAGCATTTT. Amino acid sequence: CASSGDSLSNQPQHF.

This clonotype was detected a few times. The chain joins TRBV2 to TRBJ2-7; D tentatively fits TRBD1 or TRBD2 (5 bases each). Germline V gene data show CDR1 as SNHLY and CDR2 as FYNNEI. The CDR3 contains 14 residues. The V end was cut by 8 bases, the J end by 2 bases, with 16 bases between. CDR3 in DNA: TGTGCCAGCGGACCCGGGACCCCCCCCTACGAGCAGTACTTC. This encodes CASGPGTPPYEQYF.

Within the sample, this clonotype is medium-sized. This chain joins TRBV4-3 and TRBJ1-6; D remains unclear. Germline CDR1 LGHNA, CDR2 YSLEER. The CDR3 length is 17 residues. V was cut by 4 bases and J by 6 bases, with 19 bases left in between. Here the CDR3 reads CASSRSLRTTGNSPLHF. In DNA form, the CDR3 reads TGCGCCAGCAGCCGGTCCCTAAGGACGACGGGTAATTCACCCCTCCACTTT.

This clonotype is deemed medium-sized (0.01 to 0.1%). The CDR3 sequence is CASSSNAEPEKLFF. CDR3 nucleotide sequence: TGTGCCAGCAGTTCGAATGCAGAGCCTGAAAAACTGTTTTTT. The chain links TRBV28 to TRBJ1-4; D gene unclear. This CDR3 region has 14 residues. Germline values: CDR1 MDHEN, CDR2 SYDVKM. The V end was cut by 4 bases, the J end by 7 bases, with 13 bases between.

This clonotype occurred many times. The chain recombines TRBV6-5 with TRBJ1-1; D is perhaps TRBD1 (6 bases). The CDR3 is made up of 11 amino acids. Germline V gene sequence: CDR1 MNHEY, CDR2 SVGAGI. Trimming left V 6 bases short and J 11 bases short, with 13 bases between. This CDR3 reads CASRQGGAAFF. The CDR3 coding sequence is TGTGCCAGCAGACAGGGCGGGGCTGCTTTCTTT.

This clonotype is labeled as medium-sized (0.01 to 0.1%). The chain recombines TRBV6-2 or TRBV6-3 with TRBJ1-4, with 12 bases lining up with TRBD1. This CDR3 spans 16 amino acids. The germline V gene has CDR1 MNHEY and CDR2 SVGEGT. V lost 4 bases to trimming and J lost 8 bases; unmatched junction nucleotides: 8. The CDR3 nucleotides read TGTGCCAGCAGTTCCGCTGGGACAGGGGGCGACGAAAAACTGTTTTTT. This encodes CASSSAGTGGDEKLFF.

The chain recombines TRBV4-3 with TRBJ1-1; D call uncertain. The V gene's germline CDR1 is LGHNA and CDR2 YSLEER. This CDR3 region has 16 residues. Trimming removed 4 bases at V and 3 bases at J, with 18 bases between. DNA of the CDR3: TGCGCCAGCAGCCCGCAAACGGATGGCCAGGACACTGAAGCTTTCTTT. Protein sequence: CASSPQTDGQDTEAFF.

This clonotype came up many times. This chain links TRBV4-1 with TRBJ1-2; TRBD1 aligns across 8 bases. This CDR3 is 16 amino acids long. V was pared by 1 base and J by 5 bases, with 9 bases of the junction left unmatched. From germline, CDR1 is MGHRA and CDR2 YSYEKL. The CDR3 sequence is CASSQVGQGAWYGYTF. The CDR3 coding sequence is TGCGCCAGCAGCCAAGTAGGGCAGGGGGCTTGGTATGGCTACACCTTC.

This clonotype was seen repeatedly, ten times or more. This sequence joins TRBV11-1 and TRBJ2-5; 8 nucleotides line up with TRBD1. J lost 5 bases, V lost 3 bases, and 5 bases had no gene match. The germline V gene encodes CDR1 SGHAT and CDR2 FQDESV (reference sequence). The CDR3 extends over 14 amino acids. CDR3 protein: CASSFDRGRETQYF. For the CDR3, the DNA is TGTGCCAGCAGCTTTGACAGGGGCCGGGAGACCCAGTACTTC. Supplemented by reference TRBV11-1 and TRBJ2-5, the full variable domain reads EAEVAQSPRYKITEKSQAVAFWCDPISGHATLYWYRQILGQGPELLVQFQDESVVDDSQLPKDRFSAERLKGVDSTLKIQPAELGDSAMYLCASSFDRGRETQYFGPGTRLLVL.

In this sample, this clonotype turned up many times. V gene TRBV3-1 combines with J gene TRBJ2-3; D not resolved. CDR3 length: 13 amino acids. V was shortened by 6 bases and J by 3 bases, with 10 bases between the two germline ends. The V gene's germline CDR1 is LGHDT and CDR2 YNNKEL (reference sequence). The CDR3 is CASSLRLTDTQYF. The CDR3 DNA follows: TGTGCCAGCAGTCTCCGCCTTACAGATACGCAGTATTTT.